The 7 T cell receptor beta chains listed next were all sequenced from one sample in a study of HIV-infected patients and healthy controls. Reverse transcription used approximately 500 ng RNA and constant-region primers for alpha and beta. Alpha and beta chain libraries were made separately by chain-specific third strand synthesis with multiplexing indices. TCRdb reprocessed the 5' RACE reads with MiXCR, giving one entry per CDR3 protein. The sample lists approximately 6,000 distinct CDR3 sequences, approximately 10% occurring once. All unsorted peripheral T cells were captured because whole blood was used without fractionation. The sample was blood, taken before antiretroviral therapy. Receptor source: an adult with HIV infection.

This clonotype was counted at least ten times. The genes are TRBV18 and TRBJ1-1, with 7 bases matching TRBD1. Germline trimming cut 4 bases from V and 0 bases from J; bases unmatched to any gene: 2. The CDR3 totals 14 residues. Germline V CDR1 and CDR2: KGHSH, LQKENI. The CDR3 region is CASSRDRVNTEAFF. The CDR3 nucleotides are TGTGCCAGCTCACGAGACAGGGTGAACACTGAAGCTTTCTTT. Drawing the rest from reference TRBV18 and TRBJ1-1, the complete variable domain is NAGVMQNPRHLVRRRGQEARLRCSPMKGHSHVYWYRQLPEEGLKFMVYLQKENIIDESGMPKERFSAEFPKEGPSILRIQQVVRGDSAAYFCASSRDRVNTEAFFGQGTRLTVV.

This clonotype qualifies as medium-sized. The chain carries TRBV3-1 and TRBJ2-7; no definite D call. CDR1 is LGHDT and CDR2 is YNNKEL in the germline V gene (reference sequence). CDR3 length: 11 residues. V lost 1 base and J lost 6, with 4 bases in between. CDR3 in amino acids: CASSQGVEQYF. The CDR3 nucleotides are TGTGCCAGCAGCCAAGGGGTCGAGCAGTACTTC.

The chain couples TRBV12-3 or TRBV12-4 to TRBJ2-3; D is perhaps TRBD1 or TRBD2 (6 bases each). The ends were cut back, 1 base at V and 0 bases at J, with 11 bases in the middle. This CDR3 contains 16 residues. Here the CDR3 reads CASSLETGASTDTQYF. For the CDR3, the DNA is TGTGCCAGCAGTTTAGAGACGGGGGCTAGCACAGATACGCAGTATTTT.

This clonotype was picked up many times. The chain carries TRBV20-1 and TRBJ1-1, with 8 bases that match TRBD1. The germline V gene has CDR1 DFQATT and CDR2 SNEGSKA (reference sequence). The CDR3 sequence is 14 residues long. With 5 bases clipped from V and 4 bases from J, the junction kept 9 bases outside the gene matches. The CDR3 DNA sequence: TGCAGTGCTCACCGGACAGGGAGGAGCACTGAAGCTTTCTTT. Encoded protein: CSAHRTGRSTEAFF.

V usage is TRBV2 and J usage is TRBJ2-5; 12 positions agree with TRBD2. Germline CDR1 and CDR2: SNHLY and FYNNEI. V lost 8 bases to trimming and J lost 6 bases; unmatched junction nucleotides: 10. The CDR3 has 15 amino acids. CDR3 in amino acids: CASGETSGSSKTQYF. The CDR3 DNA is TGTGCCAGCGGGGAGACTAGCGGGAGTTCGAAGACCCAGTACTTC.

By share of the sample, this clonotype is medium-sized. The rearrangement joins TRBV24-1 to TRBJ1-5, with D uncertain. Germline V lookup: CDR1 KGHDR, CDR2 SFDVKD. The V end lost 9 bases, the J end lost 3 bases, and 5 bases lay between the germline ends. This CDR3 spans 11 amino acids. CDR3 amino acids: CATGDNQPQHF. Here the CDR3 DNA reads TGTGCCACCGGAGACAATCAGCCCCAGCATTTT.

Relative to its sample, this clonotype is medium-sized (0.01 to 0.1%). V usage is TRBV2 and J usage is TRBJ1-1; no definite D call. Germline V lookup: CDR1 SNHLY, CDR2 FYNNEI. The CDR3 spans 15 residues. Trimming left V 0 bases short and J 1 base short, with 9 bases between. Written as DNA, the CDR3 is TGTGCCAGCAGTGAAGCGCAGACCAGGAACACTGAAGCTTTCTTT. Amino acid sequence: CASSEAQTRNTEAFF.